Reported below is one T cell receptor (beta chain). The target antigen is unknown. Germline V gene data show CDR1 as DFQATT and CDR2 as SNEGSKA (reference sequence). V gave up 0 bases and J gave up 5 bases; unmatched junction bases: 5. CDR3 length: 14 amino acids. The record originates from a study of T-cell memory formation after mild COVID-19. The TCR alpha and TCR beta cDNA libraries, bearing sample barcodes and UMIs, were generated by 5'RACE using constant-segment primers. TCRdb re-analysed the 5' RACE reads in MiXCR, keeping a single row per CDR3 protein. The repertoire holds some 70,000 distinct CDR3 sequences, with over 15% as singletons. Notes on the study in general: Contracting CD8+ clones were enriched in EMRA, CD4+ mainly in CM and EM. Unconfirmed was the SARS-CoV-2 specificity of second-wave clones that peaked on day 37. Prior to infection, memory already included some responding clones, suggesting cross-reactive memory joined.

The chain employs TRBV20-1 and TRBJ2-7; 9 bases are shared with TRBD1. The sequenced material came from PBMCs or a T cell subset sorted from them (not recorded which). This receptor was obtained from an adult woman who had mild COVID-19 (a few samples of this study predate the infection). Cell type and time point are not known. Here the CDR3 DNA reads TGCAGTGCTAGAGATCCGAGGACAGGGGACGAGCAGTACTTC. Protein: CSARDPRTGDEQYF.